This TCR beta chain was retrieved from a study of shared clonotypes between healthy human individuals. The CDR3 runs to 14 residues. Germline V gives CDR1 MDHEN, CDR2 SYDVKM. J lost 0 bases, V lost 6 bases, and 3 bases had no gene match. In this sample, this clone turned up once. This sample also contains other DNA sequences that code for the same CDR3. Profiling relied on immunoSEQ multiplex PCR, and the TCRdb table lists in-frame clones only, not all of them. Among 950,000 to 1,300,000 clones listed, more than 65% were seen once. The sample was memory CD4+ T cells sorted from blood. As to subset: CD45RA-negative fraction. The chain is built from TRBV28 and TRBJ2-3; 7 bases fit TRBD2. The origin of this receptor is a man younger than 35 in good health. The CDR3 protein is CASSRGGSTDTQYF. The CDR3 DNA reads as TGTGCCAGCAGCCGGGGAGGGAGCACAGATACGCAGTATTTT.